This T cell receptor (beta chain) was observed in a study of post-analysis software for immune sequencing data. Study context: Recorded disease courses covered relapsing-remitting, secondary progressive and progressive-relapsing multiple sclerosis. Some patients had no subtype annotation. Broader study findings: Batch-mates among the samples co-clustered strongly by F measure. In patients, TRBV5-6, TRBV5-1 and TRBV20-1 belonged to four or five TRBV segments found more frequently than in controls. Among multiple sclerosis patients, normalized Chao1 diversity was significantly below that of controls.

V was trimmed by 1 base and J by 9 bases, leaving 10 bases between them. The CDR3 extends over 13 amino acids. The V gene's germline CDR1 is SGHVS and CDR2 FQNEAQ. This clonotype was observed a few times. Its antigen is not known. Prepared libraries of TCR beta cDNA carried unique molecular identifiers. Each CDR3 protein is one row after TCRdb ran MiXCR on the PCR reads. Among 800,000 to 950,000 distinct CDR3 sequences, 53% were seen once, and the ten largest hold approximately 4.2%. This clonotype was obtained from a girl aged 5-17 years with multiple sclerosis. Sequencing input: blood. V gene TRBV7-8 combines with J gene TRBJ2-1, with a tentative D call TRBD2 (5 bases). CDR3 nucleotides: TGTGCCAGCAGCTTAGACAGAGAGGGTGAGCAGTTCTTC. This sequence encodes CASSLDREGEQFF.